These 23 T cell receptor beta chains originate from one sample sequenced in a study of shared clonotypes between healthy human individuals. Assay: immunoSEQ multiplex PCR; the TCRdb copy retains only in-frame clones and omits some. The sample yields just over 2,000,000 clones, approximately 94% seen once. CD45RO-negative CD8 cells positively selected for CCR7 made up the naive population, which excluded terminally differentiated effector memory CD45RA+ cells. The sample taken for sequencing was naive CD8+ T cells sorted from blood. These receptors were taken from a man aged 18 to 29 in good health.

J is TRBJ2-1 and V is TRBV10-1, with 14 bases matching TRBD2. V trimming: 3 bases; J trimming: 14 bases; junction bases outside the gene matches: 3. Germline assignment: CDR1 WNHNN and CDR2 SYGVQD (reference sequence). The CDR3 is 13 amino acids. The CDR3 nucleotides read TGCGCCAGCAGTGACCTGACTAGCGGGGGGGAGTTCTTC. Its protein product is CASSDLTSGGEFF.

The rearrangement uses TRBV4-3 and TRBJ2-5; possible D gene TRBD1, 5 bases. The CDR3 covers 15 residues. Germline V gives CDR1 LGHNA, CDR2 YSLEER. Between the trimmed V and J ends, which lost 0 bases and 5 bases, there was a span of 13 bases. Here the CDR3 reads CASSQDPGSSETQYF. The CDR3 nucleotides are TGCGCCAGCAGCCAAGACCCAGGGTCGTCGGAGACCCAGTACTTC.

V is TRBV7-9 and J is TRBJ2-6; D might be TRBD2 (6 bases). The CDR3 is made up of 17 amino acids. Trimming took off 4 bases at V and 0 bases at J, with 13 bases between the two ends. Germline assignment: CDR1 SEHNR and CDR2 FQNEAQ (reference sequence). Here the CDR3 DNA reads TGTGCCAGCAGCTCCTCGATGGGACTCTCTGGGGCCAACGTCCTGACTTTC. Protein: CASSSSMGLSGANVLTF.

This clone was seen only once. The CDR3 DNA is TGTGCCAGCAAGGTCAGGGACAGGGGTTACGAGCAGTACTTC. Translation: CASKVRDRGYEQYF. The chain combines TRBV6-1 with TRBJ2-7, with 10 bases matching TRBD1. This CDR3 is 14 amino acids long. Germline CDR1 reads MNHNS; CDR2 reads SASEGT. V was pared by 7 bases and J by 4 bases, with 7 bases of the junction left unmatched.

The CDR3 region is CASSDTSGSSDTQYF. The CDR3 nucleotides read TGTGCCAGCAGTGACACTAGCGGGAGCTCAGATACGCAGTATTTT. The gene calls are TRBV2 and TRBJ2-3; 11 bases are a match to TRBD2. CDR3 length: 15 residues. Trimming cost V 3 bases and J 4 bases; bases outside gene matches: 3. CDR1 and CDR2 (germline): SNHLY, FYNNEI.

As regards this clone: Other DNA sequences from this sample encode an identical CDR3 as well. The chain links TRBV7-9 to TRBJ2-1; 9 positions agree with TRBD1. The germline CDR1 and CDR2 sequences are SEHNR and FQNEAQ (reference sequence). V lost 5 bases, J lost 4 bases, and 6 bases stayed unmatched. This CDR3 has 15 residues. CDR3 region: CASSPRQGVYNEQFF. The CDR3 bases are TGTGCCAGCAGCCCACGACAGGGGGTTTACAATGAGCAGTTCTTC.

The chain has TRBV6-6 and TRBJ1-1; the match to TRBD1 covers 7 bases. V lost 2 bases and J lost 8; bases outside the gene matches: 11. This CDR3 is built from 15 residues. The V gene's germline CDR1 is MNHNY and CDR2 SVGAGI (reference sequence). As DNA, the CDR3 is TGTGCCAGCAGTTACATACAGGGGCTTAATGAGGAAGCTTTCTTT. Its protein is CASSYIQGLNEEAFF.

The chain combines TRBV9 with TRBJ2-1, with 9 bases matching TRBD2. Germline loops: CDR1 SGDLS, CDR2 YYNGEE. The CDR3 sequence is 13 residues long. V gave up 5 bases and J gave up 5 bases; unmatched junction bases: 2. The CDR3 loop is CASRTSGNNEQFF. CDR3 in DNA: TGTGCCAGCAGGACTAGCGGTAACAATGAGCAGTTCTTC. Full variable domain (rest looked up from reference TRBV9 and TRBJ2-1): DSGVTQTPKHLITATGQRVTLRCSPRSGDLSVYWYQQSLDQGLQFLIQYYNGEERAKGNILERFSAQQFPDLHSELNLSSLELGDSALYFCASRTSGNNEQFFGPGTRLTVL.

The chain employs TRBV4-2 and TRBJ2-7, with TRBD2 as a possible D gene (5 bases). Germline values: CDR1 LGHNA, CDR2 YNFKEQ. The V end was cut by 0 bases, the J end by 7 bases, with 16 bases between. This CDR3 comprises 15 residues. CDR3 DNA sequence: TGTGCCAGCAGCCAAGAGGAAACGGATCGGGAAGAGCAGTACTTC. Protein: CASSQEETDREEQYF.

This chain uses TRBV2 with TRBJ1-1, with 7 bases aligning to TRBD1. This CDR3 has 15 amino acids. Germline-derived CDR1 and CDR2 are SNHLY and FYNNEI. Germline trimming cut 6 bases from V and 1 base from J; bases unmatched to any gene: 8. This chain's CDR3 is CASSAPGTANTEAFF. The CDR3 bases are TGTGCCAGCAGCGCACCCGGGACAGCGAACACTGAAGCTTTCTTT.

The chain carries TRBV7-3 and TRBJ2-7; TRBD1 aligns across 7 bases. V shed 3 bases, J shed 3 bases, and the junction held 5 bases outside the gene matches. The CDR3 is made up of 14 amino acids. CDR1 and CDR2 from the germline V gene are SGHTA and FQGTGA. Here the CDR3 reads CASSFPGTDYEQYF. In nucleotides, the CDR3 is TGTGCCAGCAGCTTCCCCGGGACAGACTACGAGCAGTACTTC. The whole variable domain, remainder taken from reference TRBV7-3 and TRBJ2-7, is GAGVSQTPSNKVTEKGKYVELRCDPISGHTALYWYRQSLGQGPEFLIYFQGTGAADDSGLPNDRFFAVRPEGSVSTLKIQRTERGDSAVYLCASSFPGTDYEQYFGPGTRLTVT.

The chain carries TRBV11-2 and TRBJ1-3, with D unresolved. The CDR3 is made up of 15 amino acids. Trimming shortened V by 8 bases and J by 0 bases, and 14 bases separated the two germline ends. The germline gives CDR1 SGHAT, CDR2 FQNNGV. DNA for the CDR3: TGTGCCAGCGACAAACCCCTTAGCTCTGGAAACACCATATATTTT. It codes for CASDKPLSSGNTIYF.

The genes are TRBV18 and TRBJ2-7, with 7 bases fitting TRBD1. V gave up 3 bases and J gave up 1 base; unmatched junction bases: 6. Per the germline V gene, CDR1 is KGHSH and CDR2 is LQKENI. This CDR3 region has 15 residues. The CDR3 DNA follows: TGTGCCAGCTCACCCCGGGACAGTCCATCCTACGAGCAGTACTTC. Translation gives CASSPRDSPSYEQYF. Based on the CDR3 plus reference TRBV18 and TRBJ2-7, the full variable domain is NAGVMQNPRHLVRRRGQEARLRCSPMKGHSHVYWYRQLPEEGLKFMVYLQKENIIDESGMPKERFSAEFPKEGPSILRIQQVVRGDSAAYFCASSPRDSPSYEQYFGPGTRLTVT.

The V and J genes are TRBV27 and TRBJ2-7, with D perhaps TRBD1 or TRBD2 (5 bases each). Looked up from germline, CDR1 is MNHEY and CDR2 is SMNVEV (reference sequence). There are 18 residues in the CDR3. Trimming removed 5 bases at V and 0 bases at J, with 23 bases between. This CDR3 is CASSHLGVAGVSSYEQYF. The CDR3, as DNA: TGTGCCAGCAGTCACCTGGGGGTTGCGGGCGTGAGCTCCTACGAGCAGTACTTC.

Points on this clone: The sample holds other DNA sequences that translate to the same CDR3. The genes are TRBV7-6 and TRBJ2-7, with TRBD1 identical over 9 bases. The junction had 4 bases not matched to a gene; V was cut back by 3 bases and J by 4 bases. There are 14 residues in the CDR3. Per germline, CDR1 SGHVS and CDR2 FNYEAQ. The DNA for the CDR3 is TGTGCCAGCAGCTTTGGGACAGGGAGTTACGAGCAGTACTTC. This gives the protein CASSFGTGSYEQYF.

This chain connects TRBV6-1 to TRBJ2-7, with 9 nucleotides matching TRBD1. In germline, CDR1 is MNHNS, CDR2 SASEGT. This CDR3 is built from 15 residues. Unmatched junction bases numbered 5, after V lost 3 bases and J lost 2 bases. CDR3 coding DNA: TGTGCCAGCAGTGATGTTGGGACAGGGACCTACGAGCAGTACTTC. It translates to CASSDVGTGTYEQYF.

The chain carries TRBV30 and TRBJ1-1; a weak D match, TRBD1 (6 bases). The CDR3 consists of 13 residues. Germline V gene data show CDR1 as GTSNPN and CDR2 as SVGIG (reference sequence). Trimming pared 5 bases from V and 7 bases from J, leaving 17 bases between. The CDR3 spells CAWDPDSLGEAFF. The CDR3 DNA reads TGTGCCTGGGACCCGGACAGCCTGGGTGAAGCTTTCTTT. Together with reference TRBV30 and TRBJ1-1, the CDR3 gives the full variable domain: SQTIHQWPATLVQPVGSPLSLECTVEGTSNPNLYWYRQAAGRGLQLLFYSVGIGQISSEVPQNLSASRPQDRQFILSSKKLLLSDSGFYLCAWDPDSLGEAFFGQGTRLTVV.

V is TRBV30 and J is TRBJ1-1; D possibly corresponds to TRBD1 (6 bases). CDR1 is GTSNPN, CDR2 SVGIG, per germline (reference sequence). This CDR3 is 12 amino acids long. The V end lost 3 bases, the J end lost 13 bases, and 18 bases lay between the germline ends. CDR3 nucleotide sequence: TGTGCCTGGAGGGAGACAGGTTGGGGGCTTTTCTTT. Protein: CAWRETGWGLFF.

The chain combines TRBV5-6 with TRBJ1-4, with D perhaps TRBD1 (6 bases). The CDR3 has 15 residues. The germline V and J ends were trimmed by 4 bases and 8 bases, with 18 bases remaining between them. Germline values: CDR1 SGHDT, CDR2 YYEEEE. For the CDR3, the DNA is TGTGCCAGCAGCCCCCCTGGAGGGGGTGGGGAAAAACTGTTTTTT. It is translated as CASSPPGGGGEKLFF.

This chain links TRBV29-1 with TRBJ2-6; tentatively, D is TRBD2 (6 bases). V lost 4 bases to trimming and J lost 1 base, with 14 bases between them. CDR3 length equals 16 residues. Germline V gene lookup returns CDR1 SQVTM and CDR2 ANQGSEA. CDR3 sequence: CSVGRRGDSGANVLTF. Here the CDR3 DNA reads TGCAGCGTTGGCAGGAGGGGTGATTCTGGGGCCAACGTCCTGACTTTC.

V usage is TRBV6-5 and J usage is TRBJ2-7; TRBD1 matches at 9 bases. After removal of 4 bases from V and 3 bases from J, the junction contained 7 bases not matched to a gene. The V gene's germline CDR1 is MNHEY and CDR2 SVGAGI. This CDR3 spans 15 amino acids. The CDR3 DNA reads as TGTGCCAGCAGTTCGTCGGGGACAGGGAACTACGAGCAGTACTTC. Translation gives CASSSSGTGNYEQYF.

The chain employs TRBV27 and TRBJ1-2; the D gene is possibly TRBD1 (6 bases). V was trimmed by 0 bases and J by 6 bases, leaving 20 bases between them. CDR1 is MNHEY, CDR2 SMNVEV, per germline (reference sequence). This CDR3 contains 17 residues. CDR3 DNA sequence: TGTGCCAGCAGTTTATCTTTCCCTGACGGGGGCGCGGATGGCTACACCTTC. This encodes CASSLSFPDGGADGYTF.

This clone appeared a single time. The chain recombines TRBV4-3 with TRBJ2-5; 7 bases agree with TRBD2. This CDR3 region has 17 residues. Per germline, CDR1 LGHNA and CDR2 YSLEER. The junction had 11 bases not matched to a gene; V was cut back by 0 bases and J by 4 bases. CDR3 in DNA: TGCGCCAGCAGCCAAGATAGGGCTAGCGGTTTGATAGAGACCCAGTACTTC. Residues: CASSQDRASGLIETQYF.